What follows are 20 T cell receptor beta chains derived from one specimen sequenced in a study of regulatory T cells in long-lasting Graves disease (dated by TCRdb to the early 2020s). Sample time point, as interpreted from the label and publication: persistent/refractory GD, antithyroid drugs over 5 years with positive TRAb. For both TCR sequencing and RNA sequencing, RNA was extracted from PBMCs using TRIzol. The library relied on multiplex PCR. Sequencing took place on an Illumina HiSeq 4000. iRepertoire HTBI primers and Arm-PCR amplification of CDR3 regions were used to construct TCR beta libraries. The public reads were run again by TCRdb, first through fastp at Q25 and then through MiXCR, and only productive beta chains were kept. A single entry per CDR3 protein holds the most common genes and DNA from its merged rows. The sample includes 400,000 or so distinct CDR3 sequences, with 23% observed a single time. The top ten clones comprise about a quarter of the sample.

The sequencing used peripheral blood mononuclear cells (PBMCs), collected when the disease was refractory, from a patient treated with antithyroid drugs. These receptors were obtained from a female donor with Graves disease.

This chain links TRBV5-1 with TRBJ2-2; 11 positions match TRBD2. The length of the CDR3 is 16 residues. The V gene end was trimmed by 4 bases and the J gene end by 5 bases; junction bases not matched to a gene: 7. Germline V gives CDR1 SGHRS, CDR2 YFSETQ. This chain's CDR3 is CASSTSGSPFTGELFF. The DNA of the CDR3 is TGCGCCAGCAGCACTAGCGGGAGCCCCTTTACCGGGGAGCTGTTTTTT. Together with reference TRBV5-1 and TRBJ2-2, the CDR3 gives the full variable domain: KAGVTQTPRYLIKTRGQQVTLSCSPISGHRSVSWYQQTPGQGLQFLFEYFSETQRNKGNFPGRFSGRQFSNSRSEMNVSTLELGDSALYLCASSTSGSPFTGELFFGEGSRLTVL.

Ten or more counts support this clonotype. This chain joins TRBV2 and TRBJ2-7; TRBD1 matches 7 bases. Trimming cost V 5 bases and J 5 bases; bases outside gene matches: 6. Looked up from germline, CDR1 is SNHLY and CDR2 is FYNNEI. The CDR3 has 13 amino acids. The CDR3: CASSRRQGNEQYF. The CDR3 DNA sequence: TGTGCCAGCAGTAGACGACAGGGTAACGAGCAGTACTTC.

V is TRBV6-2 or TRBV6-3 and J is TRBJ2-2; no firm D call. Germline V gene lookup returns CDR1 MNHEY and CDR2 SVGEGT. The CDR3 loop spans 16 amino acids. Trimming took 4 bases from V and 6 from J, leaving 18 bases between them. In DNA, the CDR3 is TGTGCCAGCAGTTCCACCGACTCCCCGGACGCCGGGGAGCTGTTTTTT. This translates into CASSSTDSPDAGELFF.

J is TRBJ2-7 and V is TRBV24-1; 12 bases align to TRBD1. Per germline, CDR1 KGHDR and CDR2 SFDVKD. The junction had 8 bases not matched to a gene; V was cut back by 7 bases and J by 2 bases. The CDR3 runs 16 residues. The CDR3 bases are TGTGCCACCAGACGCCATAGGGACAGGGGGCCCTACGAGCAGTACTTC. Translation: CATRRHRDRGPYEQYF.

In nucleotides, the CDR3 is TGTGCCAGCAGCTTACAGGGCCACTATGGCTACACCTTC. Residues: CASSLQGHYGYTF. This rearrangement joins TRBV7-9 to TRBJ1-2; weak D call: TRBD1 (5 bases). Trimming cost V 2 bases and J 3 bases, with 7 bases left between them. This CDR3 is built from 13 residues. The germline V gene has CDR1 SEHNR and CDR2 FQNEAQ (reference sequence).

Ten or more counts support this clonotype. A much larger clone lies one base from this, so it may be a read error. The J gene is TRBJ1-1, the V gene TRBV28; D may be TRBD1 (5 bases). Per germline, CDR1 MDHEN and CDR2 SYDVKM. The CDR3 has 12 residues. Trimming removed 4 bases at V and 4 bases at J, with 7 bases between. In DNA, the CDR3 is TGTGCCAGCAGTTCAGGGTCCACTGAAGCTTTCTTT. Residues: CASSSGSTEAFF.

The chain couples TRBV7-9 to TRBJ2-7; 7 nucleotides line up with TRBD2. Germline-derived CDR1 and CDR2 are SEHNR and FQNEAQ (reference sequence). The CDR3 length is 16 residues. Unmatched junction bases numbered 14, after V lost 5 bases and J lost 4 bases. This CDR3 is CASSPPAGIVPYEQYF. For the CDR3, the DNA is TGTGCCAGCAGCCCCCCAGCGGGGATAGTTCCTTACGAGCAGTACTTC.

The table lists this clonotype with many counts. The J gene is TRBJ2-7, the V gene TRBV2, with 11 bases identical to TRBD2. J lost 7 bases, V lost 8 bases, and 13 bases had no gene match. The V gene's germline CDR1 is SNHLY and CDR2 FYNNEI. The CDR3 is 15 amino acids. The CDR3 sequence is CASGTSGRPAREQYF. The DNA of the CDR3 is TGTGCCAGCGGAACTAGCGGGAGACCCGCGAGGGAGCAGTACTTC.

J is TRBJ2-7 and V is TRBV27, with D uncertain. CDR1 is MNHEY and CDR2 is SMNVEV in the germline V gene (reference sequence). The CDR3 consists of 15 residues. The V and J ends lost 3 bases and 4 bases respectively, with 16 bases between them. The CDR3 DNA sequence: TGTGCCAGCAGTTTCTCTGGTCAAGGCCCATACGAGCAGTACTTC. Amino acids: CASSFSGQGPYEQYF.

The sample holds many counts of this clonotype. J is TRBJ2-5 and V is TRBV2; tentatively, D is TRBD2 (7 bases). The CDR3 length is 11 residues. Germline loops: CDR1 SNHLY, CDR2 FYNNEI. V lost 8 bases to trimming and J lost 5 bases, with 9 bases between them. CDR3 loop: CASEGGETQYF. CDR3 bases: TGTGCCAGCGAGGGGGGGGAGACCCAGTACTTC.

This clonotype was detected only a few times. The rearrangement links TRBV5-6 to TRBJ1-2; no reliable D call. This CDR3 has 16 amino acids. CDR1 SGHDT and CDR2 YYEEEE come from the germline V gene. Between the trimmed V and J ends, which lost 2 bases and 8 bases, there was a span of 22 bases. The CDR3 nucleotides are TGTGCCAGCAGCTTCTCTGTTCAGGCTACTCCGCGAGGCTACACCTTC. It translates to CASSFSVQATPRGYTF.

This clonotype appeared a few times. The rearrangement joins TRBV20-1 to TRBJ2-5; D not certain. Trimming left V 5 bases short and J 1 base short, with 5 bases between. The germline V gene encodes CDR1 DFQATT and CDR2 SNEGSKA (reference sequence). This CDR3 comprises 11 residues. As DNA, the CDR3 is TGCAGTGCTTCGACCCAAGAGACCCAGTACTTC. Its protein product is CSASTQETQYF.

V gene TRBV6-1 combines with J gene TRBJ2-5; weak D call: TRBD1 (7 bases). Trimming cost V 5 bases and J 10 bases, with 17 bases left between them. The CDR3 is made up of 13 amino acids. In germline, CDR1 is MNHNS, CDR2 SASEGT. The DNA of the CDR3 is TGTGCCAGCAGTATGGGGGGACAGCCCGGCCAGTACTTC. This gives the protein CASSMGGQPGQYF.

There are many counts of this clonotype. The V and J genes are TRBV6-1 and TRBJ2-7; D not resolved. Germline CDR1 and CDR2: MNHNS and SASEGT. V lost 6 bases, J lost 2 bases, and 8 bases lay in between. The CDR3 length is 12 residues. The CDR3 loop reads CASSPNPYEQYF. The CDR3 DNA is TGTGCCAGCAGCCCCAATCCCTACGAGCAGTACTTC.

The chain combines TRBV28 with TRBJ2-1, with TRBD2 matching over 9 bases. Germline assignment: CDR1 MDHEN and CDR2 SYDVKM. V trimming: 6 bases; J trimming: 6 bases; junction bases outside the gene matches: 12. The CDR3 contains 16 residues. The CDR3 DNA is TGTGCCAGCAGCTCCTATAGCGGGAGTACGGGCAATGAGCAGTTCTTC. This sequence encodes CASSSYSGSTGNEQFF.

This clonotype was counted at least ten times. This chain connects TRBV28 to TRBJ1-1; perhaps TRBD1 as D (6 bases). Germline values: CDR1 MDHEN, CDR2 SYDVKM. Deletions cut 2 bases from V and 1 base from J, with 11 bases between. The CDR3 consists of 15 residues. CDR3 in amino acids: CASSLVEQGNTEAFF. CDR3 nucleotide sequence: TGTGCCAGCAGTTTAGTGGAACAGGGGAACACTGAAGCTTTCTTT.

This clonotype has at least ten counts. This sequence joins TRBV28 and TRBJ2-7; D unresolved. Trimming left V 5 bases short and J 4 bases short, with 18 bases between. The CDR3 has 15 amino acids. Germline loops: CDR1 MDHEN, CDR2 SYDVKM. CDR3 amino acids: CASSKDEVGRYEQYF. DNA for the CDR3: TGTGCCAGCAGTAAAGATGAGGTTGGTCGGTACGAGCAGTACTTC.

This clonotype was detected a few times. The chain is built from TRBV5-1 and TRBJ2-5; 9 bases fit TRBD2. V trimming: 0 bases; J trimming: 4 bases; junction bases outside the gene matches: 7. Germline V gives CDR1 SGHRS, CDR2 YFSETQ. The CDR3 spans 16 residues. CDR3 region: CASSLARLAVGETQYF. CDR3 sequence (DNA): TGCGCCAGCAGCTTGGCCAGACTAGCGGTAGGAGAGACCCAGTACTTC.

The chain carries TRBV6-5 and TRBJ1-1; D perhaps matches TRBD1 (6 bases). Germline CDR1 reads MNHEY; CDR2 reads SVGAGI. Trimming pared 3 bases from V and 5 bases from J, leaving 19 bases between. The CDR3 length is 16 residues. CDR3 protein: CASSYTLAGAGTEAFF. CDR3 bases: TGTGCCAGCAGTTATACCTTAGCGGGGGCTGGGACTGAAGCTTTCTTT.

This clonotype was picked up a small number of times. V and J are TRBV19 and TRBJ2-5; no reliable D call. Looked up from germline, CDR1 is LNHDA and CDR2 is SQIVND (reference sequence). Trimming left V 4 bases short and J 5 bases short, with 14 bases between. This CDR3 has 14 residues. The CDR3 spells CASSRTATTETQYF. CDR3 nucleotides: TGTGCCAGTAGTAGGACGGCGACAACGGAGACCCAGTACTTC.